This T cell receptor (beta chain) was retrieved from a study of vaccination effects on CD4 cells after COVID-19. Sequencing followed a ViraFEST assay step that expanded antigen-specific CD4+ T cells with viral peptide pools. An approximately ten-day culture period preceded the isolation of CD4+ T cells. Infection with SARS-CoV-2 occurred in the person between March and December 2020, and PCR confirmed it. Notes on this clone: Its target is not known.

Trimming took off 6 bases at V and 2 bases at J, with 19 bases between the two ends. CDR1 is LGHNT and CDR2 is FRNRAP in the germline V gene. This CDR3 is 17 amino acids long. Profiling relied on immunoSEQ multiplex PCR, and the TCRdb table lists in-frame clones only, not all of them. The table has around 40,000 clones, 73% seen once; the top ten hold less than 40%. The chain combines TRBV12-5 with TRBJ2-2, with D tentatively TRBD1 (6 bases). The sample was CD4+ T cells from PBMCs cultured with a peptide pool, taken before COVID-19 vaccination. This sequence was found in a human donor who had a prior SARS-CoV-2 infection. CDR3 sequence (DNA): TGTGCTAGTGGCTCAGCCGTCGGACAGACCAACACCGGGGAGCTGTTTTTT. This sequence encodes CASGSAVGQTNTGELFF.